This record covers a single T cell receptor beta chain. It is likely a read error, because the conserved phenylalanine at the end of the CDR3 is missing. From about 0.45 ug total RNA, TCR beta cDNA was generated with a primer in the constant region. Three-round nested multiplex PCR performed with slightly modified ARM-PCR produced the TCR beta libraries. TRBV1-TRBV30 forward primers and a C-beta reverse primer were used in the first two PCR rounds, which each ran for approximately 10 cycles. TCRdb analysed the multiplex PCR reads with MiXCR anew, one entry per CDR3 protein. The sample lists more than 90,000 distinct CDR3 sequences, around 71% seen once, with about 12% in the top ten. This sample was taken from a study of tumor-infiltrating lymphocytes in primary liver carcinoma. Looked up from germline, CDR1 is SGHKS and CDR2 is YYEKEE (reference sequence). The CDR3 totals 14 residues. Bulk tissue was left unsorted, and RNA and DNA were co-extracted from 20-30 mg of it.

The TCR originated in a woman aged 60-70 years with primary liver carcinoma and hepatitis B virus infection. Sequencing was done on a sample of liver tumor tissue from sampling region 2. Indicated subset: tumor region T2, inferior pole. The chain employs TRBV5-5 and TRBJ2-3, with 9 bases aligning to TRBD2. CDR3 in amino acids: CASRDSGRSDTQYS. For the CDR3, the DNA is TGTGCAAGCCGAGATAGCGGGAGATCAGATACGCAGTATTCT.